Following are 4 T cell receptor beta chains from one sample sequenced in a study of CD8 T cells in Susac syndrome. An input of roughly 0.45 to 1 ug of RNA was subjected to reverse transcription using random hexamers. Each CDR3 protein gets one entry after TCRdb re-called the immunoSEQ multiplex PCR reads with MiXCR. The sample has a few hundred thousand distinct CDR3 sequences, around 95% seen once. Sequenced sample: CD4+ T cells from PBMCs. These TCRs come from a human donor with multiple sclerosis.

The rearrangement joins TRBV20-1 to TRBJ2-2, with no clear D. CDR1 and CDR2 (germline): DFQATT, SNEGSKA (reference sequence). The CDR3 spans 14 residues. V lost 1 base, J lost 0 bases, and 6 bases lay in between. The CDR3 sequence: CSARGQSNTGELFF. DNA for the CDR3: TGCAGTGCTAGAGGGCAATCGAACACCGGGGAGCTGTTTTTT.

The rearrangement uses TRBV30 and TRBJ2-5; D assignment may be TRBD1 or TRBD2 (6 bases each). Germline V gene data show CDR1 as GTSNPN and CDR2 as SVGIG (reference sequence). The CDR3 is 15 amino acids. Trimming left V 8 bases short and J 2 bases short, with 21 bases between. In nucleotides, the CDR3 is TGTGCCGGGACACGTGAAGGGGGGAGACAAGAGACCCAGTACTTC. It codes for CAGTREGGRQETQYF.

The chain is built from TRBV6-1 and TRBJ2-2; TRBD1 or TRBD2 may be the D gene (5 bases each). This CDR3 region has 14 residues. The ends were cut back, 6 bases at V and 7 bases at J, with 15 bases in the middle. CDR1 and CDR2 (germline): MNHNS, SASEGT. The CDR3 spells CASRDARGVGELFF. Here the CDR3 DNA reads TGTGCCAGCAGGGACGCCCGAGGGGTCGGGGAGCTGTTTTTT.

The CDR3, as DNA: TGTGCCAGCAGTAAAAGGACAGGCCCGAGCTCCTATAATTCACCCCTCCACTTT. Protein: CASSKRTGPSSYNSPLHF. The rearrangement links TRBV27 to TRBJ1-6; 7 positions match TRBD1. With 5 bases clipped from V and 0 bases from J, the junction kept 10 bases outside the gene matches. This CDR3 contains 18 residues. Germline assignment: CDR1 MNHEY and CDR2 SMNVEV (reference sequence).